Following are 5 T cell receptor beta chains from one sample sequenced in a study of blood T cells in healthy people across ages. Alongside a J-beta primer mix, a sample-barcoded 5' primer served in a second PCR lasting about 7 to 12 cycles. One entry per CDR3 protein, called by TCRdb with MiXCR from the 5' RACE reads. The sample yields approximately 1,000,000 distinct CDR3 sequences, under 40% seen once. The sequencing input was blood. The receptors were gathered from a man between 18 and 29 years old in good health.

This clonotype was counted at least ten times. The V gene is TRBV6-6, the J gene TRBJ1-6; TRBD1 agrees at 7 bases. There are 15 residues in the CDR3. The germline V gene encodes CDR1 MNHNY and CDR2 SVGAGI (reference sequence). The trim removed 2 bases at V and 8 bases at J, leaving 6 bases unmatched. For the CDR3, the DNA is TGTGCCAGCAGTTACGGGGGACAGTTTTATTCACCCCTCCACTTT. As protein: CASSYGGQFYSPLHF.

The sample holds a few counts of this clonotype. This rearrangement joins TRBV7-2 to TRBJ2-3; the match to TRBD2 covers 9 bases. CDR1 is SGHTA and CDR2 is FQGNSA in the germline V gene. The CDR3 sequence is 17 residues long. J lost 2 bases, V lost 1 base, and 7 bases had no gene match. CDR3 DNA: TGTGCCAGCAGCTTAGAGCTCAGCGGGGGGACCACAGATACGCAGTATTTT. This sequence encodes CASSLELSGGTTDTQYF.

This clonotype came up a few times. The genes are TRBV14 and TRBJ2-5; D unclear. Germline V lookup: CDR1 SGHDN, CDR2 FVKESK. The CDR3 sequence is 13 residues long. Trimming left V 4 bases short and J 5 bases short, with 11 bases between. The CDR3, as DNA: TGTGCCAGCAGCCCGCAGAATTCGGAGACCCAGTACTTC. Amino acids: CASSPQNSETQYF.

The J gene is TRBJ2-3, the V gene TRBV5-5; D call uncertain. Germline CDR1 and CDR2: SGHKS and YYEKEE (reference sequence). The CDR3 totals 14 residues. V lost 1 base to trimming and J lost 0 bases, with 6 bases between them. The CDR3 DNA is TGTGCCAGCAGCTTGCGAATTAGCACAGATACGCAGTATTTT. Amino acid sequence: CASSLRISTDTQYF. Full variable domain (missing parts from reference TRBV5-5 and TRBJ2-3): DAGVTQSPTHLIKTRGQQVTLRCSPISGHKSVSWYQQVLGQGPQFIFQYYEKEERGRGNFPDRFSARQFPNYSSELNVNALLLGDSALYLCASSLRISTDTQYFGPGTRLTVL.

This clonotype has only a few counts. This rearrangement joins TRBV4-1 to TRBJ2-7; no clear D. CDR1 and CDR2 (germline): MGHRA, YSYEKL. The CDR3 has 14 amino acids. Deletions cut 1 base from V and 7 bases from J, with 14 bases between. DNA of the CDR3: TGCGCCAGCAGCCAAGGGCTTGCTTACAATGAGCAGTACTTC. It translates to CASSQGLAYNEQYF.